Listed below are T cell receptor beta chains from one sample, sequenced in a study of blood T cell repertoires in COVID-19. Libraries were prepared by immunoSEQ multiplex PCR; TCRdb keeps only in-frame clonotypes and omits some of them. The table lists fewer than 90,000 clones, about 95% of them singletons, with more than 4% in the top ten. Material: peripheral blood. The receptors here all came from a human donor with active COVID-19. The donor label of this sample is uncertain. Both conserved end residues are part of each CDR3. A D gene is named only where the DNA matches it firmly. Not all rows give a size; the values are once, few, many and, for expanded clones, a class.

j_call d_call clone_size v_call cdr3_aa cdr3_nt
TRBJ2-3 - once TRBV5-1 CASSFLDTQYF TGCGCCAGCAGCTTTCTAGATACGCAGTATTTT
TRBJ1-1 TRBD1 - TRBV19 CASSTKTGVAEAFF TGTGCCAGTAGTACCAAGACAGGGGTGGCTGAAGCTTTCTTT
TRBJ2-7 - - TRBV5-6 CASSPSGRSSYEQYF TGTGCCAGCAGCCCCAGCGGGCGTAGCTCCTACGAGCAGTACTTC
TRBJ2-3 TRBD2 - TRBV9 CASSGLAASTDTQYF TGTGCCAGCAGCGGACTAGCGGCCAGCACAGATACGCAGTATTTT
TRBJ1-1 - once TRBV5-1 CASSLDSGNAFF TGCGCCAGCAGCTTGGATTCAGGGAACGCTTTCTTT
TRBJ2-1 - - TRBV5-5 CASSLRTDPPFF TGTGCCAGCAGCTTGAGGACAGACCCCCCGTTCTTC
TRBJ2-1 TRBD1 - TRBV28 CASRPLRDRGSHEQFF TGTGCCAGCAGACCACTACGGGACAGGGGGAGCCATGAGCAGTTCTTC
TRBJ2-3 - - TRBV7-2 CASSLRRGTDTQYF TGTGCCAGCAGCCTACGTAGGGGAACAGATACGCAGTATTTT
TRBJ2-7 - - TRBV6-5 CASSPTRRAGYEQYF TGTGCCAGCAGCCCAACACGCAGGGCGGGGTACGAGCAGTACTTC
TRBJ1-1 - - TRBV11-3 CASSLGRYTEAFF TGTGCCAGCAGCTTAGGCAGGTACACTGAAGCTTTCTTT
TRBJ2-1 TRBD2 - TRBV19 CASSMESGGALNEQFF TGTGCCAGTAGTATGGAAAGCGGGGGGGCTCTCAATGAGCAGTTCTTC
TRBJ2-5 - - TRBV10-3 CAISESQAVSETQYF TGTGCCATCAGTGAGTCACAGGCTGTTTCGGAGACCCAGTACTTC
TRBJ1-6 TRBD1 few TRBV3-1/TRBV3-2 CASSQGRGDNSPLHF TGTGCCAGCAGCCAAGGCAGGGGGGATAATTCACCCCTCCACTTT
TRBJ2-1 - - TRBV3-1/TRBV3-2 CASSQVGGEQFF TGTGCCAGCAGCCAAGTGGGGGGTGAGCAGTTCTTC
TRBJ2-2 TRBD1 - TRBV3-1/TRBV3-2 CASKTGTGELFF TGTGCCAGTAAGACAGGGACCGGGGAGCTGTTTTTT
TRBJ2-1 TRBD2 - TRBV5-4 CASSLAPLGLGYNEQFF TGTGCCAGCAGCTTGGCCCCTCTAGGACTAGGATACAATGAGCAGTTCTTC
TRBJ2-3 - - TRBV7-2 CASSYRGRTDTQYF TGTGCCAGCAGCTACCGGGGTCGCACAGATACGCAGTATTTT
TRBJ2-7 TRBD2 - TRBV4-2 CASSVLAGGSSYEQYF TGTGCCAGCAGCGTACTAGCGGGGGGAAGCTCCTACGAGCAGTACTTC
TRBJ2-7 - - TRBV6-4 CASSDSTRGGIYEQYF TGTGCCAGCAGTGACTCGACTAGGGGGGGAATATACGAGCAGTACTTC
TRBJ2-3 - - TRBV2 CASSIKFRADTQYF TGTGCCAGCAGTATCAAGTTCCGAGCAGATACGCAGTATTTT
TRBJ2-5 - once TRBV19 CASGKGETQYF TGTGCCAGCGGGAAAGGAGAGACCCAGTACTTC
TRBJ2-1 TRBD1 - TRBV6-5 CASNGQGSWDNEQFF TGTGCCAGCAACGGACAGGGCTCCTGGGACAATGAGCAGTTCTTC
TRBJ2-7 TRBD2 once TRBV5-5 CASSQTSGFSYEQYF TGTGCCAGCAGCCAGACTAGCGGATTCTCCTACGAGCAGTACTTC
TRBJ2-3 TRBD1 - TRBV7-9 CASSLEGGETDTQYF TGTGCCAGCAGCTTAGAAGGGGGCGAAACAGATACGCAGTATTTT
TRBJ2-7 - - TRBV7-2 CASSSRPGQAVEQYF TGTGCCAGCAGCTCGCGCCCCGGACAAGCCGTTGAGCAGTACTTC
TRBJ1-1 - - TRBV7-2 CASSLIRGLNTEAFF TGTGCCAGCAGCTTAATTCGGGGATTAAACACTGAAGCTTTCTTT
TRBJ1-2 TRBD1 - TRBV28 CASRLTGSGGYTF TGTGCCAGCAGATTGACAGGGTCAGGAGGCTACACCTTC
TRBJ2-2 - - TRBV3-1/TRBV3-2 CASTLRDYTGELFF TGTGCCAGCACCCTACGAGACTACACCGGGGAGCTGTTTTTT
TRBJ2-5 TRBD2 - TRBV3-1/TRBV3-2 CASSPRGTSTETQYF TGTGCCAGCAGCCCCCGAGGGACTAGCACGGAGACCCAGTACTTC
TRBJ2-7 TRBD1 - TRBV29-1 CSVEGTGPYEQYF TGCAGCGTTGAAGGGACAGGGCCCTACGAGCAGTACTTC
TRBJ2-2 TRBD1 - TRBV25-1 CAGAVPGQGVHTGELFF TGTGCCGGAGCGGTCCCGGGACAGGGGGTTCACACCGGGGAGCTGTTTTTT
TRBJ2-3 - once TRBV14 CASSQEVSGTDTQYF TGTGCCAGCAGCCAAGAGGTTAGCGGCACAGATACGCAGTATTTT
TRBJ2-1 TRBD2 - TRBV7-6 CASSSTPGLAYNEQFF TGTGCCAGCAGCTCAACCCCGGGACTAGCCTACAATGAGCAGTTCTTC
TRBJ2-3 - - TRBV19 CASSIRLARGDTQYF TGTGCCAGTAGTATTCGGCTAGCGAGAGGAGATACGCAGTATTTT
TRBJ2-5 - - TRBV18 CASSLRGAEQGTQYF TGTGCCAGCTCTCTGCGCGGGGCGGAGCAAGGGACCCAGTACTTC
TRBJ2-7 TRBD2 - TRBV4-1 CASSRLAGFYEQYF TGCGCCAGCAGCCGCCTAGCGGGATTCTACGAGCAGTACTTC
TRBJ1-6 TRBD1 - TRBV5-1 CASSSGGGSFSPLHF TGCGCCAGCAGCTCGGGAGGGGGCTCCTTTTCACCCCTCCACTTT
TRBJ2-5 - - TRBV2 CASSEGRGGETQYF TGTGCCAGCAGTGAGGGCAGGGGAGGGGAGACCCAGTACTTC
TRBJ2-1 TRBD2 - TRBV7-2 CASSSNSRTSAKRFF TGTGCCAGCAGCTCCAACAGTCGGACTAGCGCGAAAAGGTTCTTC
TRBJ2-7 TRBD1 - TRBV7-2 CASRPPDRGYEQYF TGTGCCAGCAGGCCCCCGGACAGGGGGTACGAGCAGTACTTC
TRBJ2-2 TRBD1 - TRBV11-2 CASRTTGGGDTGELFF TGTGCCAGCAGGACGACAGGGGGCGGTGACACCGGGGAGCTGTTTTTT
TRBJ2-3 TRBD2 - TRBV11-2 CASSLVGGAADTQYF TGTGCCAGCAGCTTAGTCGGGGGGGCCGCAGATACGCAGTATTTT
TRBJ1-3 - - TRBV6-2/TRBV6-3 CASSYHSSSGNTIYF TGTGCCAGCAGTTACCATTCCAGCTCTGGAAACACCATATATTTT
TRBJ2-6 - - TRBV9 CASSVSPGTRGSGANVLTF TGTGCCAGCAGCGTATCCCCCGGGACAAGAGGGTCTGGGGCCAACGTCCTGACTTTC
TRBJ2-5 - - TRBV15 CATSRAQAMETQYF TGTGCCACCAGCAGAGCCCAGGCCATGGAGACCCAGTACTTC